This TCR beta chain was captured by sequencing in a study of blood T cell repertoires in COVID-19. This CDR3 is built from 16 residues. The germline CDR1 and CDR2 sequences are LNHNV and YYDKDF (reference sequence). V was clipped by 0 bases and J by 4 bases, with 12 bases between them. Source study methods: Amplification from reference gene primers served as the basis for estimated nucleated cell counts. The repertoire was sequenced with immunoSEQ multiplex PCR; TCRdb's copy has only in-frame clones and lacks some. V and J calls and clone size are given by that table; D and trimming were obtained from the DNA. The sample contains some 41,000 clones, around 90% of which appear only once.

Sequenced input: peripheral blood. This sequence originates from a woman aged 80 or over with active COVID-19. The V and J genes are TRBV15 and TRBJ1-4, with TRBD1 as a possible D gene (6 bases). Here the CDR3 reads CATSRDQGGFNEKLFF. In DNA, the CDR3 is TGTGCCACCAGCAGAGATCAAGGGGGTTTTAATGAAAAACTGTTTTTT.